One sample yielded the 9 T cell receptor beta chains listed below, sequenced in a study of blood T cell repertoires in COVID-19. Assay used: immunoSEQ multiplex PCR; TCRdb lists only in-frame clones, some missing. The data show some 50,000 clones, with roughly 82% seen just once and 7.3% held by the top ten. The sample was peripheral blood. The receptors stem from a man aged 35-49 years with acute or convalescent COVID-19.

The rearrangement links TRBV30 to TRBJ1-2; 8 bases are a match to TRBD1. Germline CDR1 GTSNPN, CDR2 SVGIG (reference sequence). Trimming removed 3 bases from V and 7 bases from J; junction bases left unmatched: 10. This CDR3 has 14 amino acids. This CDR3 reads CAWRTSGTGSGYTF. The CDR3 region has the DNA TGTGCCTGGAGGACATCCGGGACAGGATCTGGCTACACCTTC.

CDR3 in amino acids: CASSARQGGSPLHF. CDR3 in DNA: TGTGCCAGCAGTGCTCGACAGGGGGGGTCACCCCTCCACTTT. This chain uses TRBV2 with TRBJ1-6; 9 nucleotides align to TRBD1. Per the germline V gene, CDR1 is SNHLY and CDR2 is FYNNEI. With 4 bases clipped from V and 10 bases from J, the junction kept 5 bases outside the gene matches. The CDR3 has 14 amino acids.

This chain connects TRBV27 to TRBJ2-7; maybe TRBD2 (7 bases). The CDR3 runs to 15 residues. The germline CDR1 and CDR2 sequences are MNHEY and SMNVEV (reference sequence). Deletions cut 0 bases from V and 2 bases from J, with 11 bases between. The CDR3 DNA is TGTGCCAGCAGTTTATCCGAGGGGGGGCCCTACGAGCAGTACTTC. Protein product: CASSLSEGGPYEQYF.

This clone has a handful of counts. V is TRBV19 and J is TRBJ1-2; 7 bases map to TRBD1. Germline V gene sequence: CDR1 LNHDA, CDR2 SQIVND (reference sequence). Trimming at V came to 5 bases and at J to 2 bases, leaving 8 bases not matched to a gene. The CDR3 runs 15 residues. CDR3 DNA: TGTGCCAGTAGTCCGGCGACAGGGACCAACTATGGCTACACCTTC. The encoded protein is CASSPATGTNYGYTF.

The rearrangement uses TRBV6-5 and TRBJ2-7, with 8 nucleotides matching TRBD1. The CDR3 contains 16 residues. After removal of 4 bases from V and 0 bases from J, the junction contained 8 bases not matched to a gene. From germline, CDR1 is MNHEY and CDR2 SVGAGI. This chain's CDR3 is CASSLKPGQASYEQYF. The CDR3 DNA reads TGTGCCAGCAGTTTAAAACCGGGACAGGCCTCCTACGAGCAGTACTTC.

The chain couples TRBV4-1 to TRBJ2-1, with 9 bases identical to TRBD1. Germline V lookup: CDR1 MGHRA, CDR2 YSYEKL. The CDR3 is 18 amino acids. V shed 4 bases, J shed 2 bases, and the junction held 12 bases outside the gene matches. CDR3 nucleotide sequence: TGCGCCAGCAGCCTTTTTGGGACAGGGTTTACTGCCTACAATGAGCAGTTCTTC. Translating gives CASSLFGTGFTAYNEQFF.

The CDR3 DNA is TGTGCCAGCAGTGCGGCCCCCGGGACAGCAGAAGGCTACACCTTC. Translation gives CASSAAPGTAEGYTF. The gene calls are TRBV6-4 and TRBJ1-2, with 7 positions matching TRBD1. The trim removed 4 bases at V and 8 bases at J, leaving 13 bases unmatched. The CDR3 spans 15 residues. Looked up from germline, CDR1 is MRHNA and CDR2 is SNTAGT.

CDR3 loop: CASSWTGFDEQYF. The CDR3 bases are TGTGCCAGCAGCTGGACAGGGTTCGACGAGCAGTACTTC. The gene calls are TRBV5-4 and TRBJ2-7; 8 bases match TRBD1. Germline assignment: CDR1 SGHNT and CDR2 YYREEE (reference sequence). Trimming removed 3 bases from V and 5 bases from J; junction bases left unmatched: 4. The CDR3 runs 13 residues.

This clone was counted between two and nine times. The same CDR3 arises from other DNA sequences in this sample as well. The CDR3 region has the DNA TGCGCCAGCAGTGAAGGCCGGGAATATGGCTACACCTTC. Translation: CASSEGREYGYTF. The rearrangement uses TRBV10-1 and TRBJ1-2; no clear D. CDR1 WNHNN and CDR2 SYGVQD come from the germline V gene (reference sequence). Trimming cost V 3 bases and J 5 bases, with 10 bases left between them. CDR3 size: 13 residues.